This T cell receptor (beta chain) was documented in a study of long-term antiretroviral therapy in people with HIV. Study findings and constraints: Narrower CDR3 length ranges marked HIV repertoires relative to controls. Collection of the blood took place between about 2004 and 2017. The ART regimens in use then may have been less effective than current ones. ART adherence was not documented, and neither viral resistance nor therapy changes had any data.

immunoSEQ v3.0 was run at survey level. Sequencing was performed with immunoSEQ multiplex PCR; in TCRdb, only in-frame clones are kept and a portion is missing. The repertoire holds tens of thousands of clones, 85% to 90% seen once, with more than 4% in the top ten. Note on this clone: Its target is not known.

The germline CDR1 and CDR2 sequences are MNHEY and SMNVEV (reference sequence). CDR3 length: 12 amino acids. V lost 3 bases to trimming and J lost 8 bases, with 8 bases between them. This clonotype originated in a man in his forties with HIV. The input for sequencing was unsorted PBMCs, taken 2.6 to 2.8 years after starting antiretroviral therapy. The chain uses TRBV27 and TRBJ2-1, with D uncertain. The CDR3 region is CASSFGGDEQFF. Written as DNA, the CDR3 is TGTGCCAGCAGTTTCGGTGGCGATGAGCAGTTCTTC.